A selection of T cell receptor beta chains follows, all from one sample in a study of T-cell memory formation after mild COVID-19. TCRdb re-called the 5' RACE reads with MiXCR, one entry per CDR3 protein. The top ten hold approximately 13% of the sample, which has around 500,000 distinct CDR3 sequences, around a sixth seen once. Material for sequencing was PBMCs or a T cell subset sorted from them (not recorded which). The receptors shown here come from an adult woman who had mild COVID-19 (a few samples of this study predate the infection). Cell type and time point are not known. CDR3s include the opening cysteine and the closing phenylalanine or tryptophan. A D gene is named only where the DNA matches it firmly. Size tells how often a clone was seen (once, few, many) or the class of an expanded clone, and some rows leave it out.

>NA|TRBJ2-2|NA|TRBV5-1
CASSLAGLPGNTGELFF
TGCGCCAGCAGCTTGGCGGGCTTACCGGGTAACACCGGGGAGCTGTTTTTT
>TRBD1|TRBJ1-5|once|TRBV12-3/TRBV12-4
CASSVGQGDQPQHF
TGTGCCAGCAGTGTGGGACAGGGTGACCAGCCCCAGCATTTT
>NA|TRBJ1-6|NA|TRBV12-3/TRBV12-4
CASSFGKGDYSPLHF
TGTGCCAGCAGTTTTGGAAAGGGGGACTATTCACCCCTCCACTTT
>TRBD2|TRBJ2-3|once|TRBV4-3
CASSPGRAWDTDTQYF
TGCGCCAGCAGCCCCGGGAGGGCCTGGGACACAGATACGCAGTATTTT
>NA|TRBJ2-7|NA|TRBV7-9
CASSPGPGGEQYF
TGTGCCAGCAGCCCCGGCCCCGGAGGGGAGCAGTACTTC
>NA|TRBJ2-5|few|TRBV18
CASSPLPPVETQYF
TGTGCCAGCTCACCGCTCCCGCCCGTGGAGACCCAGTACTTC
>TRBD2|TRBJ2-6|few|TRBV6-6
CASRRAGGISSGANVLTF
TGTGCCAGCAGGAGGGCGGGGGGGATCTCCTCTGGGGCCAACGTCCTGACTTTC
>NA|TRBJ1-1|few|TRBV18
CASSPLPTENTEAFF
TGTGCCAGCTCACCACTCCCGACAGAGAACACTGAAGCTTTCTTT
>TRBD1|TRBJ1-4|once|TRBV12-3/TRBV12-4
CASSRDRRSEKLFF
TGTGCCAGCAGCCGGGACAGGCGTAGTGAAAAACTGTTTTTT
>NA|TRBJ1-1|few|TRBV24-1
CATSDPTRKQAFF
TGTGCCACCAGTGACCCGACCCGAAAACAAGCTTTCTTT
>NA|TRBJ2-1|few|TRBV5-1
CASSSIAWGTYNEQFF
TGCGCCAGCAGCTCCATCGCGTGGGGAACATACAATGAGCAGTTCTTC
>NA|TRBJ2-2|NA|TRBV7-2
CAAGGRERTTGELFF
TGTGCCGCCGGAGGCCGAGAGCGGACGACCGGGGAGCTGTTTTTT
>NA|TRBJ1-1|few|TRBV12-3/TRBV12-4
CASSLYGRKGTEAFF
TGTGCCAGCAGTTTATACGGGAGAAAGGGCACTGAAGCTTTCTTT
>TRBD2|TRBJ2-7|few|TRBV29-1
CSVEVGERGTYEQYF
TGCAGCGTTGAGGTGGGGGAGCGGGGAACCTACGAGCAGTACTTC
>NA|TRBJ2-1|many|TRBV24-1
CATSDTTRKEQFF
TGTGCCACCAGTGATACGACTAGGAAGGAGCAGTTCTTC
>NA|TRBJ2-5|NA|TRBV14
CASSQYETQYF
TGTGCCAGCAGCCAATACGAGACCCAGTACTTC
>NA|TRBJ1-2|few|TRBV5-6
CASSLITPGTQGHYTF
TGTGCCAGCAGCTTGATCACCCCCGGGACCCAAGGACACTACACCTTC
>NA|TRBJ1-1|NA|TRBV27
CASSYWSNTEAFF
TGTGCCAGCAGTTACTGGTCGAACACTGAAGCTTTCTTT
>NA|TRBJ2-6|NA|TRBV5-1
CASSLLGGANVLTF
TGCGCCAGCAGCTTGCTGGGTGGGGCCAACGTCCTGACTTTC
>NA|TRBJ2-5|NA|TRBV18
CASSPSRVRGETQYF
TGTGCCAGCTCACCAAGCAGGGTCAGGGGAGAGACCCAGTACTTC
>TRBD2|TRBJ2-3|NA|TRBV10-3
CAISQDLTSGSPTDTQYF
TGTGCCATCAGTCAAGACCTGACTAGCGGGAGCCCCACAGATACGCAGTATTTT
>NA|TRBJ2-2|few|TRBV24-1
CATSDLWGIGELFF
TGTGCCACCAGTGATTTGTGGGGGATCGGGGAGCTGTTTTTT
>NA|TRBJ1-2|NA|TRBV7-2
CASSLFFQVPWGGYTF
TGTGCCAGCAGCTTATTCTTTCAGGTCCCATGGGGTGGCTACACCTTC
>NA|TRBJ2-7|few|TRBV6-2/TRBV6-3
CASSYSRVAYEQYF
TGTGCCAGCAGTTACTCGAGGGTAGCCTACGAGCAGTACTTC
>NA|TRBJ1-1|NA|TRBV12-3/TRBV12-4
CASRTTGTNTEAFF
TGTGCCAGCAGGACCACAGGGACGAACACTGAAGCTTTCTTT
>TRBD2|TRBJ2-1|many|TRBV12-3/TRBV12-4
CASSPSGLAASSYNEQFF
TGTGCCAGCAGTCCTAGCGGACTAGCGGCCAGCTCCTACAATGAGCAGTTCTTC
>TRBD2|TRBJ2-1|many|TRBV9
CASSVGASGRIEQFF
TGTGCCAGCAGCGTAGGGGCTAGCGGGAGGATCGAGCAGTTCTTC
>NA|TRBJ1-2|few|TRBV5-1
CASSTVSGLNYGYTF
TGCGCCAGCAGCACCGTTTCCGGGCTCAACTATGGCTACACCTTC
>TRBD2|TRBJ2-1|NA|TRBV4-2
CASSFIGGGGRAGNEQFF
TGTGCCAGCAGTTTCATAGGTGGTGGCGGGAGGGCCGGAAATGAGCAGTTCTTC
>TRBD1|TRBJ2-7|NA|TRBV6-1
CASSPRWDSRNYEQYF
TGTGCCAGCAGTCCAAGATGGGACAGTCGCAACTACGAGCAGTACTTC
>NA|TRBJ2-7|NA|TRBV6-1
CASSEALYYEQYF
TGTGCCAGCAGTGAAGCGCTATACTACGAGCAGTACTTC
>TRBD2|TRBJ2-5|many|TRBV2
CASSGTSGKQETQYF
TGTGCCAGCAGTGGGACTAGCGGGAAACAAGAGACCCAGTACTTC
>NA|TRBJ2-2|NA|TRBV7-2
CASSLAKQGGGELFF
TGTGCCAGCAGCTTAGCAAAGCAGGGAGGCGGGGAGCTGTTTTTT
>TRBD2|TRBJ2-1|NA|TRBV7-2
CASSPGLAGGHISYNEQFF
TGTGCCAGCAGCCCAGGACTAGCGGGGGGACACATCTCCTACAATGAGCAGTTCTTC